Sequencing of this T cell receptor beta chain was carried out in a study of T cell changes during pregnancy in multiple sclerosis. Measured with immunoSEQ multiplex PCR; TCRdb has only the in-frame clones, and not every one. The data contain under 45,000 clones, around nine tenths of them singletons. Germline V gene sequence: CDR1 SEHNR, CDR2 FQNEAQ (reference sequence). V gave up 6 bases and J gave up 4 bases, with 14 bases separating them. The CDR3 length is 14 residues. The sequenced sample was CD8+ T cells from peripheral blood mononuclear cells, obtained in the first trimester of pregnancy. The source of this sequence is a female donor with multiple sclerosis, enrolled in a pregnancy study. The chain combines TRBV7-9 with TRBJ2-3; D is perhaps TRBD2 (5 bases). The CDR3 is CASSFRGPSDTQYF. The DNA of the CDR3 is TGTGCCAGCAGTTTTAGAGGGCCCTCAGATACGCAGTATTTT.